This record concerns one T cell receptor (beta chain) sequence. No antigen is known for it. Germline lookup yields CDR1 SGHTA and CDR2 FQGNSA. CDR3 length: 13 amino acids. V gave up 3 bases and J gave up 7 bases, with 12 bases separating them. The method was immunoSEQ multiplex PCR; TCRdb's version includes in-frame clones alone and lacks a portion of them. The table has about 97,000 clones, roughly 90% seen once. The data belong to a study of graft-versus-host responses after intestinal transplantation. Study information: All recipients were transplanted with multivisceral, liver-intestinal, or isolated intestinal grafts. Anti-thymocyte globulin induction preceded roughly 3 years of tacrolimus and steroid maintenance in all recipients.

Study outcomes and limitations: Across patients carrying graft-donor T cell macrochimerism, allografts held high graft-versus-host to host-versus-graft clonal ratios. Recipient marrow held GvH clones, some first seen in ileum or blood.

This chain links TRBV7-2 with TRBJ1-1; a possible D gene is TRBD1 (5 bases). The clonotype comes from a human patient who received an intestinal transplant, so some T cells may come from the graft donor. The sequencing used PBMCs, collected about 450 days after intestinal transplant. Here the CDR3 DNA reads TGTGCCAGCAGCTTTAACGGGGGAAATGAAGCTTTCTTT. Its protein is CASSFNGGNEAFF.